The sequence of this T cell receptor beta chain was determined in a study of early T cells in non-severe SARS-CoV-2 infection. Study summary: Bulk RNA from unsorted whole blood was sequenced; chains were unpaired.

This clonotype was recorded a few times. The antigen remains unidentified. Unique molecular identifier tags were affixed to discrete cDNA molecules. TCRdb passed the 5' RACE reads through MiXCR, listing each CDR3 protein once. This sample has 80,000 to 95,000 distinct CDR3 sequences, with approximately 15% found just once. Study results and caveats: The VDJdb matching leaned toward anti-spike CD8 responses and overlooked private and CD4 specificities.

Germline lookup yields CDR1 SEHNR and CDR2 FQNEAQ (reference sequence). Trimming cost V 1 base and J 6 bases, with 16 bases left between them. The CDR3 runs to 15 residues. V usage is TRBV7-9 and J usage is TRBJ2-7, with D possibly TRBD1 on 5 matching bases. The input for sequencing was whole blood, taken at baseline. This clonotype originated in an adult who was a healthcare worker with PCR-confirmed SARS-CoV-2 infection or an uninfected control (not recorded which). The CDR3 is CASSLVGQGLSEQYF. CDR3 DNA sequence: TGTGCCAGCAGCTTAGTTGGCCAGGGATTATCCGAGCAGTACTTC.